The 11 T cell receptor beta chains given below trace back to one sample, sequenced in a study of CD8+ T cells in alopecia areata. Extracted RNA was reverse transcribed, and the resulting cDNA served as sequencing template. Measured with immunoSEQ multiplex PCR; TCRdb has only the in-frame clones, and not every one. The sample has 150,000 to 250,000 clones; about 62% are singletons. Treatment here: oral pan-JAK inhibitor, 5-10 mg twice daily. Sequences were derived from CD4+ T cells sorted from blood, sampled at week 24, from a patient treated with tofacitinib. All receptors derive from a human donor with alopecia areata.

V gene TRBV29-1 combines with J gene TRBJ1-2; D is unclear. Trimming cost V 4 bases and J 4 bases, with 19 bases left between them. The CDR3 runs 15 residues. Germline CDR1 reads SQVTM; CDR2 reads ANQGSEA. CDR3 sequence: CSVVAGRVPPYGYTF. DNA for the CDR3: TGCAGCGTTGTGGCAGGAAGAGTCCCCCCCTATGGCTACACCTTC.

V is TRBV5-1 and J is TRBJ2-3; 14 bases fit TRBD2. The length of the CDR3 is 18 residues. Trimming removed 4 bases from V and 2 bases from J; junction bases left unmatched: 9. Germline CDR1 reads SGHRS; CDR2 reads YFSETQ. The CDR3 loop reads CASSPGLAGGTNTDTQYF. In nucleotides, the CDR3 is TGCGCCAGCAGCCCAGGACTAGCGGGAGGTACAAACACAGATACGCAGTATTTT.

The rearrangement joins TRBV5-1 to TRBJ2-2; D gene uncertain. Germline V CDR1 and CDR2: SGHRS, YFSETQ. Trimming stripped 0 bases from V and 6 bases from J, with 9 bases between. CDR3 length: 14 amino acids. CDR3 sequence reads: CASSLAIRPGELFF. CDR3 bases: TGCGCCAGCAGCTTGGCCATTAGGCCCGGGGAGCTGTTTTTT.

In DNA, the CDR3 is TGTGCCACCAGCAGAGATGAGGGTCAGCCCCAGCATTTT. Translating it yields CATSRDEGQPQHF. This rearrangement joins TRBV15 to TRBJ1-5; the D is unclear. V was shortened by 0 bases and J by 6 bases, with 6 bases between the two germline ends. This CDR3 has 13 residues. The germline V gene has CDR1 LNHNV and CDR2 YYDKDF (reference sequence).

This clone was detected ten times or more. The V gene is TRBV2, the J gene TRBJ2-2, with D unclear. The CDR3 runs to 14 residues. V dropped 3 bases and J dropped 0 bases, with 5 bases sitting between them. Germline-derived CDR1 and CDR2 are SNHLY and FYNNEI. The CDR3 region is CASSDTANTGELFF. CDR3 DNA sequence: TGTGCCAGCAGTGACACAGCGAACACCGGGGAGCTGTTTTTT.

This clone showed up many times. CDR3 in amino acids: CASSLGAGTNNEQFF. The CDR3 DNA is TGTGCCAGCAGCTTAGGTGCCGGGACTAACAATGAGCAGTTCTTC. This sequence joins TRBV7-9 and TRBJ2-1, with 7 bases aligning to TRBD2. Germline CDR1 and CDR2: SEHNR and FQNEAQ (reference sequence). The CDR3 has 15 amino acids. V lost 1 base and J lost 5; bases outside the gene matches: 5.

This clone was seen once. The V and J genes are TRBV7-3 and TRBJ2-6; D is perhaps TRBD2 (6 bases). Germline-derived CDR1 and CDR2 are SGHTA and FQGTGA. Trimming cost V 5 bases and J 2 bases, with 16 bases left between them. The CDR3 loop spans 17 amino acids. CDR3 sequence: CASSLQSGGTGANVLTF. DNA of the CDR3: TGTGCCAGCAGCCTCCAATCCGGCGGGACTGGGGCCAACGTCCTGACTTTC.

The table lists this clone with a few counts. V usage is TRBV5-4 and J usage is TRBJ1-1; the match to TRBD1 covers 7 bases. The V gene's germline CDR1 is SGHNT and CDR2 YYREEE (reference sequence). CDR3 length: 14 residues. The junction had 4 bases not matched to a gene; V was cut back by 4 bases and J by 1 base. CDR3 loop: CASSTHRGNTEAFF. In nucleotides, the CDR3 is TGTGCCAGCAGCACACACAGGGGGAACACTGAAGCTTTCTTT.

The rearrangement uses TRBV28 and TRBJ2-1, with TRBD2 matching 9 bases. In germline, CDR1 is MDHEN, CDR2 SYDVKM. J gave up 5 bases and V 3 bases, and 5 bases lay outside the gene matches. CDR3 length equals 15 residues. The CDR3: CASSLTSGGNNEQFF. For the CDR3, the DNA is TGTGCCAGCAGTTTGACTAGCGGAGGAAACAATGAGCAGTTCTTC.

This chain joins TRBV5-4 and TRBJ2-7, with no clear D. The germline V gene has CDR1 SGHNT and CDR2 YYREEE (reference sequence). The V end lost 4 bases, the J end lost 2 bases, and 13 bases lay between the germline ends. This CDR3 region has 14 residues. In DNA, the CDR3 is TGTGCCAGCAGCCCTGAACAAACAACCTACGAGCAGTACTTC. Its protein product is CASSPEQTTYEQYF.

This clone was seen once. This sequence joins TRBV30 and TRBJ1-2; tentatively, D is TRBD1 (6 bases). V was cut by 4 bases and J by 0 bases, with 12 bases left in between. CDR1 is GTSNPN, CDR2 SVGIG, per germline (reference sequence). This CDR3 contains 14 residues. In DNA form, the CDR3 reads TGTGCCTGGAACCCCGGACAGCCTAACTATGGCTACACCTTC. Protein sequence: CAWNPGQPNYGYTF.